The T cell receptor (beta chain) under discussion was sequenced for a study of cytomegalovirus exposure and HLA in healthy donors. This clone was found a few times. Its antigen is not identified. CDR3 length equals 12 residues. V dropped 8 bases and J dropped 5 bases, with 12 bases sitting between them. The germline V gene has CDR1 WSHSY and CDR2 SAAADI. Whole-study results and caveats: Researchers reported from a later analysis that most CMV-associated TCR beta chains appeared HLA-restricted.

PCR employed 60 Vbeta and 13 Jbeta primers. As processed by the authors: Later, some 79 million unique TCR beta chains were counted in an analysis, and around 11 million of them were shared. Using immunoSEQ multiplex PCR, the repertoire was profiled, and TCRdb retains in-frame clones only, with some absent. The D gene and trimming were derived from the DNA, and the V and J assignments and clone size from that table. The sample comprises approximately 220,000 clones, 82% of which are singletons, and about 6.4% rests with the top ten. This TCR came from a man aged 40-50 years in good health and CMV-seropositive. The sample taken for sequencing was PBMCs. The chain couples TRBV10-2 to TRBJ2-5; D gene unclear. CDR3 amino acids: CASGNTDETQYF. The CDR3 DNA reads as TGCGCCAGCGGTAACACCGATGAGACCCAGTACTTC.